This record covers a single T cell receptor (beta chain). Its specificity is not known. This CDR3 is 15 amino acids long. Germline V gene sequence: CDR1 ENHRY, CDR2 SYGVKD. The junction had 7 bases not matched to a gene; V was cut back by 4 bases and J by 2 bases. This sample stems from a study of shared clonotypes between healthy human individuals. Across the study: Plates per donor: three CD4 naive, three CD4 memory, two CD8 naive, one CD8 memory.

Only in-frame clones appear in the TCRdb table, and some are missing; sequencing was by immunoSEQ multiplex PCR. The profile shows about 1.1 million clones, 60% to 85% of them singletons. Whole-study results and caveats: Represented genetic and exposure-history diversity was restricted by having few donors. Memory subsets generally showed lower estimated richness than naive subsets.

CD4+ cells were split into CD45RA+ naive and CD45RA-negative memory subsets. This receptor was obtained from a man aged 18 to 35 in good health. Some clones in this sample may be carry-over from other donors' samples. Sequenced: memory CD4+ T cells from PBMCs. Subset of the sample: CD45RA-negative fraction. V is TRBV10-3 and J is TRBJ1-1; 7 bases line up with TRBD1. CDR3: CAISVGTAINTEAFF. The CDR3 DNA is TGTGCCATCAGTGTTGGGACAGCGATCAACACTGAAGCTTTCTTT.